The 3 T cell receptor beta chains below were found in one sample sequenced in a study of shared clonotypes between healthy human individuals. TCRdb's copy holds only in-frame clones and misses some; the assay was immunoSEQ multiplex PCR. The data contain about 1 million clones, around 76% of them seen just once; the ten biggest clones take up less than 1.5%. Input material: memory CD4+ T cells sorted from blood. Described subset: CD45RA-negative fraction. These receptor sequences come from a man younger than 30 in good health.

This clone was counted between two and nine times. The rearrangement links TRBV6-5 to TRBJ2-7; no reliable D call. V was cut by 6 bases and J by 5 bases, with 14 bases left in between. This CDR3 contains 13 residues. Germline values: CDR1 MNHEY, CDR2 SVGAGI. The CDR3 bases are TGTGCCAGCAGCCCCGGCAGTTTCCACGAGCAGTACTTC. This gives the protein CASSPGSFHEQYF.

The V gene is TRBV27, the J gene TRBJ2-3; no reliable D call. Trimming removed 5 bases at V and 0 bases at J, with 18 bases between. Germline V gene lookup returns CDR1 MNHEY and CDR2 SMNVEV (reference sequence). This CDR3 is 17 amino acids long. CDR3 residues: CASSTRRGYTSTDTQYF. The CDR3 bases are TGTGCCAGCAGTACGCGGAGAGGCTATACTAGCACAGATACGCAGTATTTT.

This clone was seen only a few times. In DNA form, the CDR3 reads TGTGCCAGCAGTGACGCTATGACAGGGAGGTACATTCAGTACTTC. Translation: CASSDAMTGRYIQYF. The chain uses TRBV6-1 and TRBJ2-4; a possible D gene is TRBD1 (7 bases). This CDR3 has 15 residues. The germline V gene encodes CDR1 MNHNS and CDR2 SASEGT. The germline V and J ends were trimmed by 3 bases and 8 bases, with 17 bases remaining between them.